The 20 T cell receptor beta chains given below trace back to one sample, sequenced in a study of somatic mutations in cytotoxic T cells in rheumatoid arthritis (dated 2017 in TCRdb). The library was obtained by the immunoSEQ multiplex PCR assay. Sourced from immuneACCESS, this table was stored by TCRdb with only in-frame sequences that have V and J called. A share of the clones is absent; for the studies checked, an unresolved V gene accounts for under half, and the remainder has no known explanation. The sample yields about 18,000 clones; approximately 80% were counted once. The ten biggest clones cover roughly a tenth of the sample. The specimen sequenced was CD8+ T cells sorted from blood. The receptors were gathered from a woman aged 45-65 years in good health.

The J gene is TRBJ2-7, the V gene TRBV5-8; 10 nucleotides align to TRBD1. The CDR3 spans 16 residues. Germline V gene sequence: CDR1 SGHTS, CDR2 YDEGEE. V was clipped by 4 bases and J by 0 bases; unmatched bases: 7. DNA for the CDR3: TGTGCCAGCAGCAACCGGGACAGGGGTGCCTCCTACGAGCAGTACTTC. Translating it yields CASSNRDRGASYEQYF.

This clone was seen once. CDR3 loop: CASSSVVGRGADTQYF. The CDR3, as DNA: TGTGCCAGCAGCTCGGTGGTCGGGAGAGGTGCAGATACGCAGTATTTT. The chain joins TRBV7-8 to TRBJ2-3, with a possible D match to TRBD2 (6 bases). Germline-derived CDR1 and CDR2 are SGHVS and FQNEAQ. This CDR3 is built from 16 residues. V gave up 4 bases and J gave up 4 bases, with 18 bases separating them.

The V and J genes are TRBV7-8 and TRBJ2-7; 8 bases match TRBD2. The trim removed 0 bases at V and 3 bases at J, leaving 4 bases unmatched. The germline gives CDR1 SGHVS, CDR2 FQNEAQ. This CDR3 contains 15 residues. The CDR3, as DNA: TGTGCCAGCAGCTTAGCGTCACTAGCGGTCTACGAGCAGTACTTC. Amino acids: CASSLASLAVYEQYF.

V usage is TRBV29-1 and J usage is TRBJ2-1; D is undetermined. The CDR3 consists of 12 residues. V was cut by 6 bases and J by 12 bases, with 18 bases left in between. In germline, CDR1 is SQVTM, CDR2 ANQGSEA. The CDR3: CSVVVGMERQFF. Written as DNA, the CDR3 is TGCAGCGTCGTAGTAGGTATGGAAAGGCAGTTCTTC.

This rearrangement joins TRBV4-1 to TRBJ1-1; TRBD1 aligns across 8 bases. The CDR3 totals 14 residues. Per germline, CDR1 MGHRA and CDR2 YSYEKL. The V segment lost 5 bases and the J segment 6 bases; nucleotides outside the gene matches: 8. The CDR3 spells CASSLLTGDAEAFF. As DNA, the CDR3 is TGCGCCAGCAGCTTACTGACAGGGGACGCTGAAGCTTTCTTT.

The chain joins TRBV7-7 to TRBJ2-2; D possibly corresponds to TRBD2 (5 bases). The V gene lost 5 bases and the J gene lost 1 base, with 20 bases spanning the gap. The CDR3 extends over 18 amino acids. Germline CDR1 SSHAT, CDR2 FNYEAQ (reference sequence). CDR3 sequence reads: CASSPELAKNLNTGELFF. The CDR3 bases are TGTGCCAGCAGCCCGGAGCTAGCCAAGAACCTGAACACCGGGGAGCTGTTTTTT.

This clone has a handful of counts. The genes are TRBV5-6 and TRBJ1-2; TRBD1 matches at 8 bases. CDR3 length: 14 residues. Trimming removed 3 bases from V and 3 bases from J; junction bases left unmatched: 4. Germline V gene sequence: CDR1 SGHDT, CDR2 YYEEEE. The chain's CDR3 is CASSSGTGHYGYTF. DNA for the CDR3: TGTGCCAGCAGCTCAGGGACAGGCCACTATGGCTACACCTTC.

J is TRBJ2-7 and V is TRBV5-6; 8 positions match TRBD1. The length of the CDR3 is 13 residues. CDR1 SGHDT and CDR2 YYEEEE come from the germline V gene. Trimming took 4 bases from V and 6 from J; bases not matched to a gene: 6. The CDR3 is CASSDGQGGEQYF. The CDR3 DNA reads as TGTGCCAGCAGCGATGGACAGGGAGGCGAGCAGTACTTC.

The chain is built from TRBV5-4 and TRBJ2-1, with 10 bases fitting TRBD2. The V gene end was trimmed by 0 bases and the J gene end by 6 bases; junction bases not matched to a gene: 3. Looked up from germline, CDR1 is SGHNT and CDR2 is YYREEE (reference sequence). This CDR3 region has 15 residues. The CDR3 loop is CASSLGLAGRNEQFF. Here the CDR3 DNA reads TGTGCCAGCAGCTTGGGACTAGCGGGCCGCAATGAGCAGTTCTTC.

V is TRBV27 and J is TRBJ2-3; D unclear. Germline V CDR1 and CDR2: MNHEY, SMNVEV (reference sequence). Deletions cut 4 bases from V and 6 bases from J, with 17 bases between. The CDR3 extends over 15 amino acids. The CDR3 region has the DNA TGTGCCAGCAGTTACCGGGCCCCGCTAGGGGATACGCAGTATTTT. Encoded protein: CASSYRAPLGDTQYF.

The chain joins TRBV14 to TRBJ1-2; 9 nucleotides line up with TRBD1. Trimming cost V 0 bases and J 4 bases; bases outside gene matches: 3. The CDR3 covers 15 residues. Per the germline V gene, CDR1 is SGHDN and CDR2 is FVKESK. The chain's CDR3 is CASSQDWTGAYGYTF. Here the CDR3 DNA reads TGTGCCAGCAGCCAAGATTGGACAGGGGCCTATGGCTACACCTTC.

V usage is TRBV9 and J usage is TRBJ2-1, with D possibly matching TRBD1 (6 bases). The germline CDR1 and CDR2 sequences are SGDLS and YYNGEE. V was cut by 0 bases and J by 5 bases, with 18 bases left in between. The CDR3 is 17 residues long. The CDR3 is CASSVGGQPIYDNEQFF. In nucleotides, the CDR3 is TGTGCCAGCAGCGTAGGTGGACAGCCGATATATGACAATGAGCAGTTCTTC.

The V gene is TRBV7-9, the J gene TRBJ1-6; 9 bases are a match to TRBD1. The CDR3 length is 15 residues. Trimming removed 5 bases from V and 8 bases from J; junction bases left unmatched: 7. The germline V gene has CDR1 SEHNR and CDR2 FQNEAQ (reference sequence). The CDR3 region has the DNA TGTGCCAGCAGCAAGGGACAGGGTATGGATTCACCCCTCCACTTT. Translated: CASSKGQGMDSPLHF.

CDR3: CATSRGYYEQYF. CDR3 coding DNA: TGTGCCACCAGCAGGGGTTATTACGAGCAGTACTTC. The chain uses TRBV15 and TRBJ2-7; no clear D. The CDR3 contains 12 residues. V was clipped by 3 bases and J by 4 bases, with 7 bases between them. The germline CDR1 and CDR2 sequences are LNHNV and YYDKDF (reference sequence).

J is TRBJ2-7 and V is TRBV4-1; 9 bases fit TRBD2. Losses at the gene ends were 1 base for V and 4 bases for J; bases not matched to a gene: 5. The CDR3 contains 15 residues. From germline, CDR1 is MGHRA and CDR2 YSYEKL. The CDR3 region has the DNA TGCGCCAGCAGCCAAGCGATTAGCGGGAGATACGAGCAGTACTTC. Residues: CASSQAISGRYEQYF.

The chain links TRBV9 to TRBJ2-3, with TRBD2 identical over 11 bases. Looked up from germline, CDR1 is SGDLS and CDR2 is YYNGEE. V gave up 2 bases and J gave up 7 bases; unmatched junction bases: 3. The CDR3 length is 14 residues. In DNA form, the CDR3 reads TGTGCCAGCAGCGTGACTAGCGGGACAAATACGCAGTATTTT. Encoded protein: CASSVTSGTNTQYF.

This chain connects TRBV13 to TRBJ2-3; D perhaps matches TRBD1 (6 bases). The ends were cut back, 2 bases at V and 1 base at J, with 13 bases in the middle. Per the germline V gene, CDR1 is PRHDT and CDR2 is FYEKMQ (reference sequence). The CDR3 sequence is 16 residues long. For the CDR3, the DNA is TGTGCCAGCAGCTTAAACAGGGTTACGGGCACAGATACGCAGTATTTT. It specifies CASSLNRVTGTDTQYF.

The chain employs TRBV15 and TRBJ2-5; D unclear. Germline V lookup: CDR1 LNHNV, CDR2 YYDKDF (reference sequence). The CDR3 loop spans 15 amino acids. V was clipped by 0 bases and J by 5 bases, with 13 bases between them. The CDR3 DNA reads as TGTGCCACCAGCAGAGATTTCCAGAATAGCGAGACCCAGTACTTC. Amino acid sequence: CATSRDFQNSETQYF.

This chain connects TRBV4-1 to TRBJ2-7; perhaps TRBD2 as D (6 bases). CDR3 length: 14 residues. Trimming took off 7 bases at V and 4 bases at J, with 17 bases between the two ends. CDR1 is MGHRA, CDR2 YSYEKL, per germline. Here the CDR3 reads CASTAVAGSYEQYF. Here the CDR3 DNA reads TGCGCCAGCACCGCAGTGGCCGGGAGTTACGAGCAGTACTTC.

CDR3 nucleotides: TGTGCCAGCAGTCTCGGACAGGACTACGAGCAGTACTTC. Its protein product is CASSLGQDYEQYF. The chain links TRBV5-6 to TRBJ2-7; 7 bases align to TRBD1. V gave up 5 bases and J gave up 3 bases; unmatched junction bases: 5. The length of the CDR3 is 13 residues. Per germline, CDR1 SGHDT and CDR2 YYEEEE.